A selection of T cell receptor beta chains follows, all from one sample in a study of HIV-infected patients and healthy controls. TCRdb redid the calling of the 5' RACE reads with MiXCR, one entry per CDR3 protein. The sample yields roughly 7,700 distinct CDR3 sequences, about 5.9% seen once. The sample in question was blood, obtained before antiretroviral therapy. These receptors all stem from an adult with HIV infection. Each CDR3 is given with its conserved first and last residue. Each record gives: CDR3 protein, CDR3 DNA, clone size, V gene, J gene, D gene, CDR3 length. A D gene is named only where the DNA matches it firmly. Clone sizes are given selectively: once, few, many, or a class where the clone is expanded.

CASSGGGTAGELFF	TGCGCCAGCAGTGGGGGGGGGACAGCCGGGGAGCTGTTTTTT	many	TRBV10-2	TRBJ2-2	-	14
CASSVAEETQYF	TGCGCCAGCAGTGTGGCCGAAGAGACCCAGTACTTC	many	TRBV10-2	TRBJ2-5	-	12
CSVEVNEQFF	TGCAGCGTTGAGGTCAATGAGCAGTTCTTC	many	TRBV29-1	TRBJ2-1	-	10
CSVEEQGYEQYF	TGCAGCGTTGAGGAACAGGGCTACGAGCAGTACTTC	many	TRBV29-1	TRBJ2-7	-	12
CSARDIKRGTNYGYTF	TGCAGTGCTAGAGATATCAAGAGGGGCACTAACTATGGCTACACCTTC	medium-sized	TRBV20-1	TRBJ1-2	-	16
CASSSQGGYEKLFF	TGTGCCAGCAGCTCGCAGGGGGGTTATGAAAAACTGTTTTTT	many	TRBV7-2	TRBJ1-4	TRBD1	14
CASTIGPNDTGELFF	TGTGCCAGCACCATAGGCCCTAATGACACCGGGGAGCTGTTTTTT	-	TRBV6-2/TRBV6-3	TRBJ2-2	-	15
CASRSSGELFF	TGCGCCAGCAGATCTTCCGGGGAGCTGTTTTTT	many	TRBV5-1	TRBJ2-2	-	11
CASSLIGGYEQYF	TGTGCCAGCAGCTTAATAGGTGGCTACGAGCAGTACTTC	few	TRBV7-9	TRBJ2-7	-	13
CASGSPPTMPQHF	TGTGCTAGTGGTTCCCCTCCGACCATGCCCCAGCATTTT	many	TRBV12-5	TRBJ1-5	-	13
CASSVGQPGNTIYF	TGTGCCAGCTCGGTCGGACAGCCTGGAAACACCATATATTTT	many	TRBV18	TRBJ1-3	-	14
CASKRRGTDTQYF	TGTGCCAGCAAGCGCCGGGGTACAGATACGCAGTATTTT	medium-sized	TRBV5-6	TRBJ2-3	-	13
CATSRDRSVNTGELFF	TGTGCCACCAGCAGAGATCGGTCAGTTAACACCGGGGAGCTGTTTTTT	few	TRBV15	TRBJ2-2	-	16
CASSTGGRVGGTEAFF	TGTGCCAGCAGCACTGGGGGCAGGGTTGGCGGCACTGAAGCTTTCTTT	many	TRBV7-6	TRBJ1-1	-	16
CASAIRDIQETQYF	TGCGCCAGTGCCATCCGGGACATTCAAGAGACCCAGTACTTC	many	TRBV4-1	TRBJ2-5	-	14
CASSYGLAEYSNTGELFF	TGTGCCAGCAGTTACGGGCTAGCCGAGTACTCGAACACCGGGGAGCTGTTTTTT	-	TRBV6-5	TRBJ2-2	-	18
CSVPREGGGALDTQYF	TGCAGTGTCCCCAGGGAGGGCGGGGGGGCCTTAGATACGCAGTATTTT	-	TRBV20-1	TRBJ2-3	TRBD2	16
CASSLGETDTQYF	TGTGCCAGCAGTTTAGGAGAGACAGATACGCAGTATTTT	many	TRBV28	TRBJ2-3	-	13
CASSLLPSGGGPYSTDTQYF	TGTGCCAGCAGCTTGCTTCCGAGCGGGGGGGGACCTTATAGCACAGATACGCAGTATTTT	many	TRBV11-2	TRBJ2-3	TRBD2	20
CASSLGRGLKETQYF	TGTGCCAGCAGTTTGGGTAGGGGGCTAAAAGAGACCCAGTACTTC	medium-sized	TRBV12-3/TRBV12-4	TRBJ2-5	TRBD1	15
CASTLTGTGYNEQFF	TGTGCCAGCACCCTGACCGGGACAGGGTACAATGAGCAGTTCTTC	many	TRBV19	TRBJ2-1	TRBD1	15
CASSSSRQDDWNSPLHF	TGCGCCAGCAGCTCCTCACGACAGGACGACTGGAATTCACCCCTCCACTTT	many	TRBV5-1	TRBJ1-6	-	17
CASSPEPTGTEAFF	TGCGCCAGCAGCCCCGAGCCCACGGGCACTGAAGCTTTCTTT	many	TRBV5-1	TRBJ1-1	-	14
CASSSRLAGGIDTQYF	TGTGCCAGCAGCTCACGACTAGCGGGGGGAATAGATACGCAGTATTTT	many	TRBV11-3	TRBJ2-3	TRBD2	16
CASSLTGDTQYF	TGTGCCAGCAGCTTAACCGGAGATACGCAGTATTTT	many	TRBV6-2/TRBV6-3	TRBJ2-3	-	12
CASILDRNTEAFF	TGTGCCAGCATACTGGACAGGAACACTGAAGCTTTCTTT	-	TRBV2	TRBJ1-1	-	13
CASSVAQRGGDNEQFF	TGTGCCAGCAGCGTAGCTCAGCGGGGGGGCGACAATGAGCAGTTCTTC	many	TRBV9	TRBJ2-1	TRBD2	16
CASSPYQGHSPLHF	TGTGCCAGCAGCCCGTACCAGGGGCACTCACCCCTCCACTTT	many	TRBV9	TRBJ1-6	-	14
CASSLSWAGANTGELFF	TGTGCCAGCAGTTTATCGTGGGCAGGGGCGAACACCGGGGAGCTGTTTTTT	medium-sized	TRBV27	TRBJ2-2	-	17
CSARLDYSNQPQHF	TGCAGTGCTAGATTGGACTATAGCAATCAGCCCCAGCATTTT	medium-sized	TRBV20-1	TRBJ1-5	-	14
CASSQDRRRWSQHF	TGTGCCAGCAGTCAGGACAGGCGGCGGTGGTCCCAGCATTTT	few	TRBV28	TRBJ1-5	TRBD1	14
CASSQVSPAEDTQYF	TGCGCCAGCAGCCAAGTCAGTCCGGCTGAAGATACGCAGTATTTT	medium-sized	TRBV4-1	TRBJ2-3	-	15
CASSQELGLQETQYF	TGCGCCAGCAGCCAAGAACTGGGTCTGCAAGAGACCCAGTACTTC	many	TRBV4-3	TRBJ2-5	-	15
CASSTWTSGADNEQFF	TGCGCCAGCAGCACCTGGACTAGCGGCGCAGACAATGAGCAGTTCTTC	medium-sized	TRBV4-1	TRBJ2-1	TRBD2	16
CASSLTLGGYTEAFF	TGCGCCAGCAGCCTCACCTTGGGGGGATACACTGAAGCTTTCTTT	medium-sized	TRBV5-1	TRBJ1-1	-	15
CASSDRGTRMDNEQFF	TGTGCCAGCAGTGACAGGGGGACGCGGATGGACAATGAGCAGTTCTTC	many	TRBV6-2/TRBV6-3	TRBJ2-1	TRBD1	16
CASSPGTGSEQYF	TGTGCCAGCAGTCCCGGGACAGGGTCCGAGCAGTACTTC	many	TRBV12-3/TRBV12-4	TRBJ2-7	TRBD1	13
CASSLTSGTFSYNEQFF	TGTGCCAGCAGCTTAACTAGCGGGACCTTCTCCTACAATGAGCAGTTCTTC	many	TRBV7-8	TRBJ2-1	TRBD2	17
CATSFFADTPGNTIYF	TGTGCCACCTCATTCTTCGCTGACACCCCCGGCAACACCATATATTTT	-	TRBV6-6	TRBJ1-3	-	16
CASSFTGSTEAFF	TGTGCCAGCAGTTTCACGGGGAGCACTGAAGCTTTCTTT	many	TRBV12-3/TRBV12-4	TRBJ1-1	-	13
CSARAPPGLETQYF	TGCAGTGCTAGAGCCCCCCCGGGATTGGAGACCCAGTACTTC	few	TRBV20-1	TRBJ2-5	-	14
CSARETGRQGLFNSPLHF	TGCAGTGCTAGAGAAACGGGACGACAGGGGTTATTTAATTCACCCCTCCACTTT	-	TRBV20-1	TRBJ1-6	TRBD1	18
CASSLEARGTDTQYF	TGTGCCAGCAGCTTAGAGGCCCGGGGCACAGATACGCAGTATTTT	-	TRBV11-2	TRBJ2-3	-	15
CASSLGPLGMTIQTQFF	TGTGCCAGCAGCTTGGGTCCACTGGGTATGACTATTCAGACCCAGTTCTTC	many	TRBV5-6	TRBJ2-1	-	17
CASRGQGYQPQHF	TGTGCCAGCAGAGGACAGGGGTATCAGCCCCAGCATTTT	many	TRBV12-3/TRBV12-4	TRBJ1-5	TRBD1	13
CASSIASGVGYNEQFF	TGTGCCAGTAGTATAGCATCAGGTGTTGGCTACAATGAGCAGTTCTTC	many	TRBV19	TRBJ2-1	-	16
CSISGGTDTQYF	TGCAGCATATCAGGGGGCACAGATACGCAGTATTTT	many	TRBV29-1	TRBJ2-3	-	12
CASSLSGGYEQFF	TGTGCCAGCAGCTTAAGCGGGGGCTATGAGCAGTTCTTC	many	TRBV7-9	TRBJ2-1	TRBD2	13
CASSLSGGLGETQYF	TGTGCCAGCAGCCTTAGCGGGGGCCTGGGGGAGACCCAGTACTTC	many	TRBV7-6	TRBJ2-5	TRBD2	15
CASSLDLAGEKETQYF	TGTGCCAGCAGCTTAGATCTAGCGGGGGAGAAAGAGACCCAGTACTTC	many	TRBV7-9	TRBJ2-5	TRBD2	16
CASSELVGIGNIQYF	TGTGCCAGCAGTGAATTGGTGGGGATAGGGAACATTCAGTACTTC	many	TRBV6-1	TRBJ2-4	-	15
CASSSRGRAADTQYF	TGTGCCAGCAGCTCAAGGGGGCGCGCCGCAGATACGCAGTATTTT	few	TRBV7-9	TRBJ2-3	TRBD1	15
CASSQIGHIAQPQHF	TGTGCCAGCAGTCAGATCGGACATATCGCTCAGCCCCAGCATTTT	many	TRBV28	TRBJ1-5	-	15
CASSLPISGNTIYF	TGTGCCAGCAGTCTCCCGATCTCTGGAAACACCATATATTTT	many	TRBV12-3/TRBV12-4	TRBJ1-3	-	14
CASSFREERETQYF	TGTGCCAGCAGTTTCCGGGAGGAAAGAGAGACCCAGTACTTC	many	TRBV12-3/TRBV12-4	TRBJ2-5	TRBD2	14
CASKKMGDYGYTF	TGCGCCAGCAAGAAAATGGGGGACTATGGCTACACCTTC	many	TRBV5-1	TRBJ1-2	-	13
CASRGADGSTLNEKLFF	TGTGCCAGCAGGGGAGCGGACGGTTCAACCCTTAATGAAAAACTGTTTTTT	-	TRBV2	TRBJ1-4	-	17